One and the same sample provided the 26 T cell receptor beta chains below, sequenced in a study of T cell repertoires in cytomegalovirus infection (dated by TCRdb to between 2018 and 2021). Sequencer: Illumina HiSeq 1500. The public reads were run again by TCRdb, first through fastp at Q25 and then through MiXCR, and only productive beta chains were kept. Merged by CDR3 protein, the rows form single entries marked with the most common genes and DNA. Across this sample there are about 310,000 distinct CDR3 sequences, with around 10% seen only once. Around 2.5% of the sample goes to the ten largest clones. Sample: PBMCs. The receptors were sampled from a human donor in good health (CMV status not recorded). Some clones in this sample may be carry-over from other donors' samples.

The rearrangement joins TRBV6-2 or TRBV6-3 to TRBJ2-7; TRBD1 matches 9 bases. The CDR3 has 15 amino acids. Germline loops: CDR1 MNHEY, CDR2 SVGEGT. J was trimmed by 2 bases and V by 7 bases; bases with no gene match: 9. The CDR3 region is CASTETGGLAYEQYV. The CDR3 nucleotides are TGTGCCAGCACCGAAACAGGGGGCCTGGCCTACGAGCAGTACGTC.

The genes are TRBV6-2 or TRBV6-3 and TRBJ2-5, with 8 bases fitting TRBD1. Trimming removed 5 bases from V and 2 bases from J; junction bases left unmatched: 10. The CDR3 is made up of 16 amino acids. Looked up from germline, CDR1 is MNHEY and CDR2 is SVGEGT. Here the CDR3 DNA reads TGTGCCAGCAGTCCACCCCGATGGACAGGGCAAGAGACCCAGTACTTC. Its translation: CASSPPRWTGQETQYF.

The CDR3 region has the DNA TGCAGCGTTGGAGGCCTCATCTCCTACAATGAGCAGTTCTTC. Its protein product is CSVGGLISYNEQFF. The chain employs TRBV29-1 and TRBJ2-1, with D uncertain. The CDR3 runs to 14 residues. CDR1 is SQVTM and CDR2 is ANQGSEA in the germline V gene. V was clipped by 4 bases and J by 0 bases, with 10 bases between them.

This clonotype was counted only a few times. The CDR3 carries no conserved terminal phenylalanine or tryptophan, so it likely arises from a read error. Because the CDR3's place on the DNA is in doubt, the DNA is left out and the CDR3 is given as listed by TCRdb. The chain carries TRBV2 and TRBJ2-3; TRBD2, as called in the table, went unchecked against the DNA. CDR1 is SNHLY, CDR2 FYNNEI, per germline. The CDR3 comprises 11 residues, both ends counted. CDR3 residues: CASSEGGLALL.

The rearrangement joins TRBV20-1 to TRBJ2-3; 7 nucleotides align to TRBD2. The CDR3 spans 13 residues. V lost 5 bases to trimming and J lost 6 bases; unmatched junction nucleotides: 8. The V gene's germline CDR1 is DFQATT and CDR2 SNEGSKA (reference sequence). The CDR3 DNA follows: TGCAGTGCTCAACGGGGTAGCGGGGATACGCAGTATTTT. Residues: CSAQRGSGDTQYF.

The rearrangement uses TRBV25-1 and TRBJ1-5; no firm D call. The CDR3 length is 13 residues. The ends were cut back, 3 bases at V and 0 bases at J, with 3 bases in the middle. CDR1 is MGHDK, CDR2 SYGVNS, per germline. As DNA, the CDR3 is TGTGCCAGCAGTGACCATAGCAATCAGCCCCAGCATTTT. Its protein is CASSDHSNQPQHF.

This clonotype was seen ten or more times. The rearrangement uses TRBV6-2 or TRBV6-3 and TRBJ2-7, with D unclear. CDR1 is MNHEY, CDR2 SVGEGT, per germline. This CDR3 has 13 amino acids. V lost 5 bases and J lost 4, with 12 bases in between. CDR3: CASSGGKFYEQYV. CDR3 sequence (DNA): TGTGCCAGCAGTGGTGGAAAGTTTTACGAGCAGTACGTC.

This clonotype was recorded at least ten times. The genes are TRBV6-2 or TRBV6-3 and TRBJ1-1; TRBD1 might be the D (5 bases). This CDR3 is 13 amino acids long. The V gene lost 7 bases and the J gene lost 0 bases, with 9 bases spanning the gap. Germline lookup yields CDR1 MNHEY and CDR2 SVGEGT. The DNA of the CDR3 is TGTGCCAGCAACGAGGGACTGAACACTGAAGCTTTCTTT. This gives the protein CASNEGLNTEAFF.

This clonotype was seen repeatedly, ten times or more. The J gene is TRBJ1-2, the V gene TRBV20-1; D is ambiguous. From germline, CDR1 is DFQATT and CDR2 SNEGSKA (reference sequence). V lost 3 bases, J lost 2 bases, and 13 bases lay in between. The CDR3 has 14 residues. The CDR3 sequence is CSASIFDGNYGYTF. In DNA form, the CDR3 reads TGCAGTGCTAGCATCTTCGACGGGAACTATGGCTACACCTTC.

The rearrangement links TRBV29-1 to TRBJ2-3; D ambiguous. The CDR3 runs to 12 residues. Germline V CDR1 and CDR2: SQVTM, ANQGSEA. Trimming removed 3 bases from V and 6 bases from J, with 10 bases in between. For the CDR3, the DNA is TGCAGCGTTGACGATGTTCGTGATACGCAGTATTTT. The encoded protein is CSVDDVRDTQYF.

This clonotype was observed a handful of times. The gene calls are TRBV5-1 and TRBJ2-7; no clear D. V was trimmed by 4 bases and J by 5 bases, leaving 10 bases between them. Germline V gives CDR1 SGHRS, CDR2 YFSETQ. The CDR3 length is 12 residues. In DNA form, the CDR3 reads TGCGCCAGCAGCCCCGCGGCCCACGAGCAGTACTTC. Translating it yields CASSPAAHEQYF.

Notes on this clonotype: A much larger clone lies a single base off, so this may be a read error. It is unclear where the CDR3 begins or ends on the DNA, so no DNA is shown, and the CDR3 is as TCRdb lists it. The rearrangement joins TRBV7-6 to TRBJ1-3. The CDR3 is 16 amino acids in total, end residues counted. The germline gives CDR1 SGHVS, CDR2 FNYEAQ. CDR3 sequence: CASSLVGQGSGNTINF.

The chain couples TRBV6-2 or TRBV6-3 to TRBJ2-7, with 10 bases matching TRBD1. The germline V gene has CDR1 MNHEY and CDR2 SVGEGT. This CDR3 is built from 16 residues. The V and J ends lost 2 bases and 1 base, in that order; junction bases with no gene match: 5. DNA for the CDR3: TGTGCCAGCAGTTACACCGGGGACAGGGGTTCCTACGAGCAGTACGTC. It encodes CASSYTGDRGSYEQYV.

The chain uses TRBV29-1 and TRBJ2-5, with 7 bases aligning to TRBD1. Germline-derived CDR1 and CDR2 are SQVTM and ANQGSEA. V gave up 0 bases and J gave up 2 bases; unmatched junction bases: 9. CDR3 length: 16 residues. CDR3 bases: TGCAGCGTTGAAGATCCTACCCCGGGACAGCAAGAGACCCAGTACTTC. Its translation: CSVEDPTPGQQETQYF.

This clonotype was recorded at least ten times. This chain links TRBV19 with TRBJ2-5; tentative D call: TRBD2 (6 bases). Deletions cut 10 bases from V and 5 bases from J, with 17 bases between. The germline CDR1 and CDR2 sequences are LNHDA and SQIVND (reference sequence). CDR3 size: 13 residues. In DNA, the CDR3 is TGTGCCACTGGAGGGACCACCCTCGAGACCCAGTACTTC. Amino acids: CATGGTTLETQYF.

Ten or more counts support this clonotype. The chain couples TRBV20-1 to TRBJ2-1, with TRBD1 as a possible D gene (5 bases). Germline CDR1 and CDR2: DFQATT and SNEGSKA (reference sequence). V was pared by 3 bases and J by 7 bases, with 13 bases between. This CDR3 region has 13 residues. Here the CDR3 DNA reads TGCAGTGCTAGTATCCCAGGGATAAATGAGCAGTTCTTC. Its translation is CSASIPGINEQFF.

This clonotype was detected many times. The chain has TRBV28 and TRBJ2-7; D is unclear. This CDR3 is built from 15 residues. Germline loops: CDR1 MDHEN, CDR2 SYDVKM. V lost 3 bases, J lost 0 bases, and 12 bases lay in between. CDR3: CASSLAGDLSYEQYV. DNA for the CDR3: TGTGCCAGCAGTTTGGCAGGTGATCTCTCCTACGAGCAGTACGTC.

This clonotype was recorded many times. The chain employs TRBV7-9 and TRBJ1-5; a weak D match, TRBD1 (5 bases). Germline CDR1 reads SEHNR; CDR2 reads FQNEAQ (reference sequence). The CDR3 is made up of 16 amino acids. V was trimmed by 6 bases and J by 3 bases, leaving 18 bases between them. CDR3 in DNA: TGTGCCAGCAGTCAAGGTGGGGGTGGATACAATCAGCCCCAGCATTTT. Translated, it gives CASSQGGGGYNQPQHF. The full variable domain, rest sourced from reference TRBV7-9 and TRBJ1-5, is DTGVSQNPRHKITKRGQNVTFRCDPISEHNRLYWYRQTLGQGPEFLTYFQNEAQLEKSRLLSDRFSAERPKGSFSTLEIQRTEQGDSAMYLCASSQGGGGYNQPQHFGDGTRLSIL.

The table lists this clonotype with a few counts. The chain is built from TRBV20-1 and TRBJ2-7; 8 nucleotides line up with TRBD1. This CDR3 has 13 residues. With 3 bases clipped from V and 2 bases from J, the junction kept 3 bases outside the gene matches. Germline CDR1 reads DFQATT; CDR2 reads SNEGSKA (reference sequence). CDR3 region: CSARGDRTYEQYF. The DNA of the CDR3 is TGCAGTGCTAGGGGGGACAGGACCTACGAGCAGTACTTC.

This clonotype was seen at least ten times. The chain uses TRBV2 and TRBJ2-5; D remains unclear. CDR1 and CDR2 from the germline V gene are SNHLY and FYNNEI. Trimming took off 7 bases at V and 3 bases at J, with 21 bases between the two ends. The CDR3 has 16 residues. CDR3 bases: TGTGCCAGCACGGGCCTGTGGACCAGAAAAGAAGAGACCCAGTACTTC. It specifies CASTGLWTRKEETQYF.

The V gene is TRBV5-6, the J gene TRBJ2-3; TRBD1 might be the D (6 bases). With 2 bases removed from V and 8 bases from J, the gap between germline ends came to 15 bases. The CDR3 totals 14 residues. Germline CDR1 SGHDT, CDR2 YYEEEE. CDR3 region: CASSFPGARGTQYF. The CDR3 DNA is TGTGCCAGCAGCTTTCCCGGGGCCAGGGGTACGCAGTATTTT.

This clonotype was counted at least ten times. V usage is TRBV7-2 and J usage is TRBJ1-1; tentative D call: TRBD1 (6 bases). Germline CDR1 and CDR2: SGHTA and FQGNSA. V shed 5 bases and J shed 2 bases, with 12 bases lying between them. The CDR3 runs to 14 residues. The CDR3 spells CASSRGGKNTEAFF. CDR3 DNA sequence: TGTGCCAGCAGCAGAGGGGGTAAAAACACTGAAGCTTTCTTT.

V is TRBV5-1 and J is TRBJ2-1; 7 bases line up with TRBD2. Germline V gene lookup returns CDR1 SGHRS and CDR2 YFSETQ. V trimming: 0 bases; J trimming: 13 bases; junction bases outside the gene matches: 16. This CDR3 has 16 amino acids. The CDR3 region is CASSLDGLVGLREQFF. CDR3 nucleotide sequence: TGCGCCAGCAGCTTGGACGGACTAGTTGGCCTCAGAGAACAGTTCTTC.

This clonotype was detected ten times or more. An end of the junction does not agree with germline; a read error may underlie this. This chain uses TRBV7-2 with TRBJ2-1; 11 nucleotides align to TRBD2. Germline lookup yields CDR1 SGHTA and CDR2 FQGNSA. The CDR3 length is 12 residues. CDR3 DNA sequence: TGTGCCAGCAGCTTTGTAGCGGGGGGGCTGGTCTTC. It yields the protein CASSFVAGGLVF.

This clonotype was detected many times. The chain has TRBV29-1 and TRBJ1-1; 9 bases map to TRBD1. This CDR3 comprises 14 residues. Germline lookup yields CDR1 SQVTM and CDR2 ANQGSEA. Trimming removed 5 bases from V and 5 bases from J; junction bases left unmatched: 9. Here the CDR3 DNA reads TGCAGCGTTATCACCGGGACAGGGATAACTGAAGCTTTCTTT. Amino acids: CSVITGTGITEAFF.

This clonotype came up many times. The V and J genes are TRBV7-9 and TRBJ2-5, with unresolved D. The CDR3 loop spans 13 amino acids. Germline lookup yields CDR1 SEHNR and CDR2 FQNEAQ (reference sequence). Trimming removed 6 bases from V and 4 bases from J, with 12 bases in between. The CDR3 loop reads CASRDGYGETQYF. The CDR3 region has the DNA TGTGCCAGCAGGGATGGGTACGGAGAGACCCAGTACTTC.